A selection of T cell receptor beta chains follows, all from one sample in a study of blood T cell repertoires in COVID-19. Sequencing used immunoSEQ multiplex PCR; TCRdb keeps in-frame clones, though not all of them. The sample holds roughly 500,000 clones, 85% to 90% seen once. The material sequenced was PBMCs or T cells enriched from blood (not recorded which). The receptors stem from a woman aged 40-49 years who had recovered from COVID-19. The CDR3 runs from the conserved cysteine through the conserved F or W. The D gene is left open where the match is weak. Clone size appears in some rows only: once, few, many, or a class for an expanded clone.

CDR3aa	CDR3nt	d_gene	j_gene	abundance	v_gene
CASSLSPSGSTDTQYF	TGTGCCAGCAGCTTAAGTCCCAGCGGGAGCACAGATACGCAGTATTTT	-	TRBJ2-3	-	TRBV5-8
CAISEGDRNQPQHF	TGTGCCATCAGTGAGGGGGACAGAAATCAGCCCCAGCATTTT	TRBD1	TRBJ1-5	few	TRBV10-3
CASHAGGLSYEQYF	TGTGCCAGCCATGCGGGGGGCCTCTCCTACGAGCAGTACTTC	TRBD2	TRBJ2-7	-	TRBV6-5
CASNNQQGAGSPLHF	TGTGCCAGTAATAATCAACAGGGGGCAGGATCACCCCTCCACTTT	TRBD1	TRBJ1-6	-	TRBV19
CASSSLTKEAFF	TGTGCCAGCAGTTCGTTGACCAAGGAGGCTTTCTTT	-	TRBJ1-1	-	TRBV12-3/TRBV12-4
CASSISGNYGYTF	TGTGCCAGCAGCATTAGCGGCAACTATGGCTACACCTTC	-	TRBJ1-2	-	TRBV12-3/TRBV12-4
CASSPLAGFPSYEQYF	TGTGCCAGCAGCCCACTAGCGGGATTCCCTTCCTACGAGCAGTACTTC	TRBD2	TRBJ2-7	-	TRBV7-8
CASGQGAETQYF	TGTGCCAGCGGGCAGGGTGCAGAGACCCAGTACTTC	-	TRBJ2-5	-	TRBV9
CASSKSTSGSNNYGYTF	TGTGCCAGCAGCAAAAGTACCTCGGGATCGAATAACTATGGCTACACCTTC	-	TRBJ1-2	-	TRBV9
CASSQDAASRSSGNTIYF	TGCGCCAGCAGCCAAGATGCAGCCAGCAGGTCCTCTGGAAACACCATATATTTT	-	TRBJ1-3	-	TRBV4-3
CASSDRSGYTF	TGCGCCAGTTCGGACAGGTCTGGCTACACCTTC	TRBD1	TRBJ1-2	-	TRBV10-1
CASSLHGGSTDTQYF	TGTGCCAGCAGCTTGCATGGCGGGAGCACAGATACGCAGTATTTT	-	TRBJ2-3	-	TRBV5-6
CASSLGQGGGELFF	TGTGCCAGCAGCCTCGGACAGGGAGGCGGGGAGCTGTTTTTT	TRBD1	TRBJ2-2	many	TRBV2
CASSIAGDEQYF	TGTGCCAGTAGTATAGCGGGAGACGAGCAGTACTTC	-	TRBJ2-7	-	TRBV19
CASSLPWRDLNTQYF	TGCGCCAGCAGCTTGCCCTGGAGAGACTTAAATACGCAGTATTTT	-	TRBJ2-3	once	TRBV5-1
CASSRGSNTGELFF	TGTGCCAGCAGCCGCGGGAGTAACACCGGGGAGCTGTTTTTT	TRBD2	TRBJ2-2	-	TRBV7-2
CASSQDTQGVSYEQYF	TGCGCCAGCAGCCAAGATACTCAGGGTGTATCCTACGAGCAGTACTTC	-	TRBJ2-7	once	TRBV4-3
CASSAGGGTPYNEQFF	TGTGCCAGCAGCGCGGGAGGGGGGACCCCATACAATGAGCAGTTCTTC	TRBD2	TRBJ2-1	-	TRBV9
CASSQEIGVMNTEAFF	TGCGCCAGCAGCCAAGAGATAGGGGTGATGAACACTGAAGCTTTCTTT	-	TRBJ1-1	-	TRBV4-3
CASSLRQVAEAFF	TGTGCCAGCAGCCTTCGACAGGTTGCTGAAGCTTTCTTT	-	TRBJ1-1	few	TRBV7-2
CASSSTATNTEAFF	TGTGCCAGCAGCTCGACAGCTACGAACACTGAAGCTTTCTTT	-	TRBJ1-1	-	TRBV7-2
CATSRLKGAGVGEQYF	TGTGCCACCAGCAGGTTGAAAGGAGCGGGAGTGGGAGAGCAGTACTTC	TRBD2	TRBJ2-7	few	TRBV15
CASSLHSDTTSGYTF	TGTGCCAGCAGCCTACATTCGGACACTACCAGTGGCTACACCTTC	-	TRBJ1-2	once	TRBV3-1/TRBV3-2
CAKKGHLDTQYF	TGTGCCAAAAAGGGGCACTTAGATACGCAGTATTTT	-	TRBJ2-3	-	TRBV25-1